Listed below are T cell receptor beta chains from one sample, sequenced in a study of early T cells in non-severe SARS-CoV-2 infection. TCRdb itself ran the 5' RACE reads through MiXCR, one entry per CDR3 protein. The sample holds about 60,000 distinct CDR3 sequences, around 12% seen once. The specimen was whole blood. Every receptor here comes from an adult who was a healthcare worker with PCR-confirmed SARS-CoV-2 infection or an uninfected control (not recorded which). Each CDR3 is given with its conserved first and last residue. A D gene is named only where the DNA matches it firmly. A row's size may be missing; if present it is once, few, many or a size class.

j_call | clone_size | v_call | d_call | cdr3_nt | cdr3_aa
TRBJ1-1 | NA | TRBV20-1 | NA | TGCAGTGCTAGAATAATCCGGGACATTTACATGAACACTGAAGCTTTCTTT | CSARIIRDIYMNTEAFF
TRBJ2-1 | NA | TRBV20-1 | NA | TGCAGTGCTAATAAACAAGGACTCTACAATGAGCAGTTCTTC | CSANKQGLYNEQFF
TRBJ2-2 | once | TRBV5-1 | NA | TGCGCCAGCAGAAATCAGGGGAACACCGGGGAGCTGTTTTTT | CASRNQGNTGELFF
TRBJ1-4 | NA | TRBV10-3 | NA | TGTGCCATCAGTGAGTCGATCCGGGGAAATGAAAAACTGTTTTTT | CAISESIRGNEKLFF
TRBJ2-3 | few | TRBV9 | NA | TGTGCCAGCAGCTCGGGGGGCGGCGTAGGGGCGGAAGATACGCAGTATTTT | CASSSGGGVGAEDTQYF
TRBJ1-2 | many | TRBV6-2/TRBV6-3 | NA | TGTGCCAGCAGTCAGTCCGACAGGATGATTAACTATGGCTACACCTTC | CASSQSDRMINYGYTF
TRBJ1-2 | few | TRBV25-1 | NA | TGTGCCAGCCACGTAGGGGGCTATGGCTACACCTTC | CASHVGGYGYTF
TRBJ1-2 | few | TRBV4-1 | NA | TGCGCCAGCAGCCAGGTCCGGGAGACCCACGCCTCCCATGGCTACACCTTC | CASSQVRETHASHGYTF
TRBJ1-6 | few | TRBV9 | NA | TGTGCCAGCAGCGCTCTAGGGGTTAATTCACCCCTCCACTTT | CASSALGVNSPLHF
TRBJ2-5 | NA | TRBV6-2/TRBV6-3 | TRBD1 | TGTGCCAGCAGTCAACAGACAGGGGAGACCCAGTACTTC | CASSQQTGETQYF
TRBJ2-6 | few | TRBV20-1 | TRBD2 | TGCAGTGCTAGGATCCGGGAGGCTGTCTCTGGGGCCAACGTCCTGACTTTC | CSARIREAVSGANVLTF
TRBJ1-4 | few | TRBV29-1 | NA | TGCAGCGCCCCAAACAGGCCGCTAAAGCAGGGAGATGGGAGGAGAGCAACTAATGAAAAACTGTTTTTT | CSAPNRPLKQGDGRRATNEKLFF
TRBJ1-6 | medium-sized | TRBV6-5 | NA | TGTGCCAGCAGTTACTCGGGCAGTTCGATTTCACCCCTCCACTTT | CASSYSGSSISPLHF
TRBJ2-7 | few | TRBV6-1 | NA | TGTGCCAGCAGTGTGAACAGGGAACGATACGAGCAGTACTTC | CASSVNRERYEQYF
TRBJ2-2 | few | TRBV20-1 | TRBD1 | TGCAGTGCCCCCGGGGACAGGGTTGCTGGGGAGCTGTTTTTT | CSAPGDRVAGELFF
TRBJ1-6 | NA | TRBV20-1 | NA | TGCAGTGCTAGAGTTGATGAAGGGATCAGCTATAATTCACCCCTCCACTTT | CSARVDEGISYNSPLHF
TRBJ2-1 | few | TRBV7-2 | NA | TGTGCCAGCAGCTTAATAAGGTACAATGAGCAGTTCTTC | CASSLIRYNEQFF
TRBJ2-2 | NA | TRBV7-6 | TRBD1 | TGTGCCAGCAGCTTTGGGACAGGAACTAACACCGGGGAGCTGTTTTTT | CASSFGTGTNTGELFF
TRBJ2-3 | many | TRBV30 | NA | TGTGCCTGGAGTGTCACCCCCTGGAGTAGGGGCTATAGTACGGGCACAGATACGCAGTATTTT | CAWSVTPWSRGYSTGTDTQYF
TRBJ1-5 | NA | TRBV11-2 | TRBD1 | TGTGCCAGCAGCCAGGGGACAGGGGATCAGCCCCAGCATTTT | CASSQGTGDQPQHF
TRBJ1-5 | many | TRBV3-1 | TRBD1 | TGTGCCAGCAGCCATGGGACAGGTAATCAGCCCCAGCATTTT | CASSHGTGNQPQHF